What follows is one T cell receptor (beta chain) and its context. The antigen remains unidentified. Trimming took 2 bases from V and 0 from J, leaving 11 bases between them. CDR3 length equals 16 residues. CDR1 is SGHVS and CDR2 is FQNEAQ in the germline V gene. Measured with immunoSEQ multiplex PCR; TCRdb has only the in-frame clones, and not every one. The sample consists of approximately 14,000 clones, about 80% of them appearing once. The sample comes from a study of immune evolution from preneoplasia to lung adenocarcinoma. Patient tissue came from resections in Japan or China, 2014–2017. H&E slides confirmed each diagnosis, reviewed by two pathologists independently. Study-wide results and caveats: Normal lung had highest clonality; later lesions appeared denser, more diverse.

The clonotype originates from a person aged 55-80 years with lung adenocarcinoma. Sequences were obtained from FFPE minimally invasive lung adenocarcinoma tissue. The chain carries TRBV7-8 and TRBJ2-1, with D uncertain. The CDR3 is CASSLYRFGSYNEQFF. The CDR3 bases are TGTGCCAGCAGCTTATACCGCTTCGGCTCCTACAATGAGCAGTTCTTC.